This T cell receptor (beta chain) was captured by sequencing in a study of blood T cell repertoires in COVID-19. Study in general: Sites in the United States, Italy and Spain provided acute and convalescent COVID-19 samples. PBMCs, B-cell-depleted T cells, or T cells provided the cDNA or gDNA that made up the material.

Under the authors' procedure: Quantification of nucleated cells was approximated via reference gene primer amplification. The protocol was immunoSEQ multiplex PCR, while the TCRdb copy is restricted to in-frame clones and leaves out a portion. That table supplies the V and J calls and clone size; D and trimming were determined from the DNA. The table lists about 90,000 clones, around 86% of them singletons. The sequence came from a woman in her seventies with acute or convalescent COVID-19. Sequencing was performed on peripheral blood.

The CDR3 loop is CASSQVKIKAGPRYNEQFF. The CDR3 coding sequence is TGTGCCAGCAGCCAAGTAAAAATTAAAGCGGGGCCCCGGTACAATGAGCAGTTCTTC. This chain uses TRBV3-1 (or the pseudogene TRBV3-2) with TRBJ2-1; TRBD2 aligns across 7 bases. CDR1 and CDR2 from the germline V gene are LGHDT and YNNKEL (reference sequence). The J segment lost 4 bases and the V segment lost 1 base, leaving 16 bases of the junction unmatched. CDR3 length: 19 residues.